One and the same sample provided the 32 T cell receptor beta chains below, sequenced in a study of T cells in women clearing cervical HPV infection. Some clones are missing from TCRdb's copy, which holds only in-frame ones; the method was immunoSEQ multiplex PCR. This sample's clone table lists approximately 21,000 clones. The sample comprised blood buffy coat. Every receptor here comes from a woman between 18 and 70 years old with a cervical HPV16 infection that either progressed to CIN3+ or cleared (not recorded which).

The CDR3 protein is CSATRGETQYF. CDR3 DNA, as far as it was read: TGCAGTGCCACTAGGGGGGAGACC. V is TRBV20-1 and J is TRBJ2-5; a possible D gene is TRBD1 (6 bases). With the read ending 3 residues before the CDR3 end, the germline J gene is used to fill in that end. Germline V gene data show CDR1 as DFQATT and CDR2 as SNEGSKA (reference sequence). With 6 bases removed from V and 5 bases from J, the gap between germline ends came to 10 bases. This CDR3 is 11 amino acids long.

A note on this clone: Read coverage stops 3 residues before the CDR3 terminus; the germline J gene supplies the remainder. The rearrangement links TRBV20-1 to TRBJ1-4; a possible D gene is TRBD1 (6 bases). Germline CDR1 is DFQATT and CDR2 is SNEGSKA (reference sequence). This CDR3 is built from 13 residues. CDR3 DNA (partial): TGCAGTGCGCCGACAGGTCGGGGATACGAA. Encoded protein: CSAPTGRGYE. The complete CDR3 protein is CSAPTGRGYELFF.

Remarks on this clone: The CDR3 end falls 3 residues outside the read, so it is completed with the germline J gene. The chain is built from TRBV7-8 and TRBJ2-3; D is unresolved. Germline values: CDR1 SGHVS, CDR2 FQNEAQ. This CDR3 region has 17 residues. CDR3 DNA, as far as it was read: TGTGCCAGCAGCTTAGACCGGAGATCCCATAGCAATCAGCCG. Protein sequence: CASSLDRRSHSNQP. The complete CDR3 protein is CASSLDRRSHSNQPQYF.

Details on this clone: The read finishes 3 residues shy of the CDR3 end, and the germline J gene is used to complete it. The rearrangement links TRBV7-3 to TRBJ1-2; 9 bases line up with TRBD1. The CDR3 length is 15 residues. Germline-derived CDR1 and CDR2 are SGHTA and FQGTGA. The CDR3 DNA, read in part, is TGTGCCAGCAGCTCGGACAGGGGTTTCACAGATACC. Protein: CASSSDRGFTDT. From start to end, the CDR3 is CASSSDRGFTDTYTF.

As for this clone: The read is 3 residues too short to cover the CDR3 end, so that end is filled in from the germline J gene. The chain recombines TRBV5-1 with TRBJ2-7; 10 bases map to TRBD2. V gave up 4 bases and J gave up 0 bases; unmatched junction bases: 4. This CDR3 spans 15 amino acids. In germline, CDR1 is SGHRS, CDR2 YFSETQ. CDR3 protein: CASSLTSGDSYEQYF. Incomplete CDR3 DNA: TGCGCCAGCAGCCTCACTAGCGGGGACTCCTACGAG. Looking up the rest from reference TRBV5-1 and TRBJ2-7 gives the full variable domain: KAGVTQTPRYLIKTRGQQVTLSCSPISGHRSVSWYQQTPGQGLQFLFEYFSETQRNKGNFPGRFSGRQFSNSRSEMNVSTLELGDSALYLCASSLTSGDSYEQYFGPGTRLTVT.

Points on this clone: The observed sequence ends 3 residues before the CDR3 terminus, with the missing tail filled in from the germline J gene. J is TRBJ1-2 and V is TRBV18; D is undetermined. Germline values: CDR1 KGHSH, CDR2 LQKENI. The CDR3 extends over 15 amino acids. Here the CDR3 reads CASSPNRIQADTYTF. The DNA read from the CDR3 is TGTGCCAGCTCCCCGAACAGAATTCAAGCAGATACC.

Remarks on this clone: The read ends 3 residues early relative to the CDR3; the germline J gene fills the gap. The rearrangement uses TRBV2 and TRBJ2-3, with D tentatively TRBD2 (5 bases). Germline lookup yields CDR1 SNHLY and CDR2 FYNNEI. V lost 4 bases and J lost 0, with 11 bases in between. The CDR3 runs 15 residues. The CDR3 sequence is CASSVDLSSTDTQYF. The part of the CDR3 DNA that was read is TGTGCCAGCAGTGTGGACTTATCTAGCACAGATACG.

Note on this clone: Sequence at one end of the junction differs from germline and may be a read error. The CDR3 extends 3 residues past the end of the read, so its final part is completed from the germline J gene. The V call is TRBV30, the J call TRBJ2-3, with 7 bases fitting TRBD1. The CDR3 has 14 residues. From germline, CDR1 is GTSNPN and CDR2 SVGIG (reference sequence). The DNA read from the CDR3 is TGTGCCTGGAGTGTACGGCTGGGGACAGAGACG. Protein sequence: CAWSVRLGTET. The entire CDR3 is CAWSVRLGTETQYF.

Turning to this clone: The read ends 3 residues before the CDR3 terminus; that terminus is restored from the germline J gene. This chain connects TRBV30 to TRBJ1-2; unclear D gene. The CDR3 is 17 amino acids. Germline V gene data show CDR1 as GTSNPN and CDR2 as SVGIG (reference sequence). The CDR3 DNA, read in part, is TGTGCCTGGAGTGTAACCGGGCTAGCGGGAGAAGGGAATGAC. Amino acid sequence: CAWSVTGLAGEGND. The CDR3 reads in full as CAWSVTGLAGEGNDYTF.

Concerning this clone itself: Read sequence stops 3 residues before the CDR3 end, and the germline J gene provides the missing end. The rearrangement joins TRBV19 to TRBJ1-2, with D maybe TRBD1 (5 bases). The CDR3 extends over 14 amino acids. From germline, CDR1 is LNHDA and CDR2 SQIVND (reference sequence). The V end was cut by 4 bases, the J end by 6 bases, with 15 bases between. CDR3 sequence reads: CASSRQRRLDGYTF. CDR3 DNA (partial): TGTGCCAGTAGTAGACAGAGGAGGTTGGATGGC.

On this clone: The read comes to an end 3 residues before the CDR3 does, leaving the germline J gene to fill in the end. The chain has TRBV20-1 and TRBJ1-2; possible D gene TRBD1, 6 bases. The ends were cut back, 5 bases at V and 7 bases at J, with 17 bases in the middle. This CDR3 is 13 amino acids long. Germline V gene sequence: CDR1 DFQATT, CDR2 SNEGSKA (reference sequence). The CDR3 region is CSAGSEQGPGYTF. CDR3 DNA, as far as it was read: TGCAGTGCTGGATCAGAACAGGGTCCTGGC.

Remarks on this clone: The read is 3 residues too short to cover the CDR3 end, so that end is filled in from the germline J gene. The chain combines TRBV19 with TRBJ2-3; the D is unclear. Trimming cost V 2 bases and J 1 base, with 7 bases left between them. Germline V gene data show CDR1 as LNHDA and CDR2 as SQIVND (reference sequence). This CDR3 is built from 14 residues. The part of the CDR3 DNA that was read is TGTGCCAGTAGTATAAGAAGGGGCACAGATACG. Amino acids: CASSIRRGTDT. The CDR3 as a whole reads CASSIRRGTDTQYF.

Notes on this clone: The read falls 3 residues short of the CDR3 end, and the missing part is taken from the germline J gene. The chain uses TRBV6-2 or TRBV6-3 and TRBJ2-3; D is perhaps TRBD2 (5 bases). Germline CDR1 is MNHEY and CDR2 is SVGEGT. Trimming removed 5 bases at V and 2 bases at J, with 11 bases between. The CDR3 covers 14 residues. CDR3 loop: CASSRLSSTDTQYF. CDR3 bases read: TGTGCCAGCAGTCGACTATCCTCCACAGATACG.

To note about this clone: The DNA ends 3 residues before the CDR3 does, and the rest of the CDR3 is filled in from the germline J gene. The rearrangement uses TRBV6-2 or TRBV6-3 and TRBJ2-3; D uncertain. CDR3 length equals 14 residues. In germline, CDR1 is MNHEY, CDR2 SVGEGT. The sequenced CDR3 bases are TGTGCCAGCAGTTACGCCCCGAGTTTAGGGCCG. This codes for CASSYAPSLGP. The full CDR3 reads CASSYAPSLGPQYF.

Concerning this clone: Read data end 3 residues before the CDR3 end; the end is taken from the germline J gene. The rearrangement links TRBV30 to TRBJ1-5; the D gene is possibly TRBD1 (5 bases). Germline V gene lookup returns CDR1 GTSNPN and CDR2 SVGIG (reference sequence). The germline V and J ends were trimmed by 3 bases and 4 bases, with 7 bases remaining between them. The CDR3 loop spans 12 amino acids. The CDR3 DNA, read in part, is TGTGCCTGGAGCAGGGCGAATCAGCCC. Amino acid sequence: CAWSRANQP. In full, the CDR3 is CAWSRANQPQHF.

Worth noting for this clone: The CDR3 is cut off 3 residues early in the read; its end comes from the germline J gene. This chain connects TRBV19 to TRBJ2-3, with D possibly matching TRBD1 (6 bases). The CDR3 totals 17 residues. Per germline, CDR1 LNHDA and CDR2 SQIVND (reference sequence). The sequenced part of the CDR3 DNA is TGTGCCAGTAGTAGGGGCAGGGGCCGGAACCCCAATCAGCCG. Protein: CASSRGRGRNPNQP. The whole CDR3 reads CASSRGRGRNPNQPQYF.

A word on this clone: The read falls 3 residues short of the CDR3 end, and the missing part is taken from the germline J gene. The chain uses TRBV6-2 or TRBV6-3 and TRBJ2-3; possible D gene TRBD2, 5 bases. CDR3 length: 15 amino acids. Germline V lookup: CDR1 MNHEY, CDR2 SVGEGT. The CDR3 protein is CASSRHEGTRVAQYF. Incomplete CDR3 DNA: TGTGCCAGCAGTCGTCACGAGGGCACTAGGGTGGCG.

Comments on this clone: Read data end 3 residues before the CDR3 end; the end is taken from the germline J gene. The chain carries TRBV7-6 and TRBJ2-3; TRBD2 matches at 8 bases. This CDR3 has 16 residues. The germline V gene has CDR1 SGHVS and CDR2 FNYEAQ. Trimming removed 5 bases from V and 2 bases from J; junction bases left unmatched: 9. CDR3 bases read: TGTGCCAGCAGCATGTGGGGTAGCGGGGTCACAGATACG. Its protein is CASSMWGSGVTDT. The entire CDR3 protein is CASSMWGSGVTDTQYF. The complete variable domain, with remaining parts taken from reference TRBV7-6 and TRBJ2-3, reads GAGVSQSPRYKVTKRGQDVALRCDPISGHVSLYWYRQALGQGPEFLTYFNYEAQQDKSGLPNDRFSAERPEGSISTLTIQRTEQRDSAMYRCASSMWGSGVTDTQYFGPGTRLTVL.

Details on this clone: Because the CDR3's place on the DNA is in doubt, the DNA is left out and the CDR3 is given as listed by TCRdb. The V gene is TRBV2, the J gene TRBJ2-1; the table's D call TRBD2 went unverified against the DNA. Germline CDR1 SNHLY, CDR2 FYNNEI. The CDR3 extends over 17 residues, inclusive of both ends. CDR3 residues: CASSTSGGGAQWNEQFF.

As to this clone: The observed sequence ends 3 residues before the CDR3 terminus, with the missing tail filled in from the germline J gene. The V gene is TRBV20-1, the J gene TRBJ2-1, with 10 positions matching TRBD2. V was clipped by 7 bases and J by 2 bases; unmatched bases: 5. Germline-derived CDR1 and CDR2 are DFQATT and SNEGSKA (reference sequence). CDR3 size: 14 residues. This chain's CDR3 is CSVLAGLTYNEQFF. The CDR3 DNA, read in part, is TGCAGTGTACTAGCGGGACTTACCTACAATGAG.

Of note for this clone: The read halts 3 residues ahead of the CDR3 end, with the missing end drawn from the germline J gene. The chain has TRBV7-9 and TRBJ1-5, with D maybe TRBD1 (5 bases). V shed 1 base and J shed 4 bases, with 11 bases lying between them. Germline V gene data show CDR1 as SEHNR and CDR2 as FQNEAQ (reference sequence). The CDR3 covers 15 residues. The DNA read from the CDR3 is TGTGCCAGCAGCTTAGGGGGAGGGGCAAATCAGCCC. Translated: CASSLGGGANQP. In full, the CDR3 reads CASSLGGGANQPQHF. The full variable domain, rest sourced from reference TRBV7-9 and TRBJ1-5, is DTGVSQNPRHKITKRGQNVTFRCDPISEHNRLYWYRQTLGQGPEFLTYFQNEAQLEKSRLLSDRFSAERPKGSFSTLEIQRTEQGDSAMYLCASSLGGGANQPQHFGDGTRLSIL.

As concerns this clone: The read is 3 residues too short to cover the CDR3 end, so that end is filled in from the germline J gene. This sequence joins TRBV7-3 and TRBJ2-3, with 10 bases lining up with TRBD2. CDR1 is SGHTA and CDR2 is FQGTGA in the germline V gene. The length of the CDR3 is 16 residues. The CDR3: CASSLRLAGLGETQYF. The covered CDR3 bases are TGTGCCAGCAGCTTAAGACTAGCGGGCTTAGGGGAGACG.

Note on this clone: The read finishes 3 residues shy of the CDR3 end, and the germline J gene is used to complete it. V is TRBV2 and J is TRBJ1-4; perhaps TRBD1 as D (6 bases). This CDR3 contains 15 residues. V was clipped by 0 bases and J by 5 bases, with 10 bases between them. Germline CDR1 reads SNHLY; CDR2 reads FYNNEI. The sequenced part of the CDR3 DNA is TGTGCCAGCAGTGAAGCGTGGGGGCGCAATGAAAAA. It codes for CASSEAWGRNEK. The CDR3 as a whole reads CASSEAWGRNEKLFF.

Note on this clone: Read sequence stops 3 residues before the CDR3 end, and the germline J gene provides the missing end. The chain has TRBV19 and TRBJ1-2; 8 bases agree with TRBD1. CDR3 size: 17 residues. After removal of 3 bases from V and 5 bases from J, the junction contained 14 bases not matched to a gene. Per the germline V gene, CDR1 is LNHDA and CDR2 is SQIVND (reference sequence). The CDR3 reads CASSIAHKGQGSYGYTF. CDR3 DNA (partial): TGTGCCAGTAGTATTGCCCATAAAGGACAGGGATCTTATGGC. The variable domain in full, with the rest retrieved from reference TRBV19 and TRBJ1-2, is DGGITQSPKYLFRKEGQNVTLSCEQNLNHDAMYWYRQDPGQGLRLIYYSQIVNDFQKGDIAEGYSVSREKKESFPLTVTSAQKNPTAFYLCASSIAHKGQGSYGYTFGSGTRLTVV.

Comments on this clone: The CDR3 end is not reached by the read, which stops 3 residues before it; the germline J gene fills it in. This sample includes further DNA sequences coding for the same CDR3. This sequence joins TRBV7-3 and TRBJ2-3; 8 bases agree with TRBD1. This CDR3 spans 15 amino acids. V dropped 6 bases and J dropped 6; count of bases not matched to a gene: 11. Germline-derived CDR1 and CDR2 are SGHTA and FQGTGA. The CDR3 protein is CASSPGTGGLDTQYF. The CDR3 DNA, read in part, is TGTGCCAGCAGTCCCGGGACAGGAGGATTGGATACG. Complete variable domain (other parts from reference TRBV7-3 and TRBJ2-3): GAGVSQTPSNKVTEKGKYVELRCDPISGHTALYWYRQSLGQGPEFLIYFQGTGAADDSGLPNDRFFAVRPEGSVSTLKIQRTERGDSAVYLCASSPGTGGLDTQYFGPGTRLTVL.

In regard to this clone: The CDR3 end lies 3 residues beyond the end of the read and is filled in from the germline J gene. The chain combines TRBV6-2 or TRBV6-3 with TRBJ2-2; D unresolved. This CDR3 has 14 amino acids. The germline gives CDR1 MNHEY, CDR2 SVGEGT. V lost 2 bases and J lost 5, with 9 bases in between. The CDR3 region is CASSYPYGTGELFF. The CDR3 DNA, read in part, is TGTGCCAGCAGTTACCCCTATGGTACCGGGGAG.

Regarding this clone: The read ends 3 residues early relative to the CDR3; the germline J gene fills the gap. This rearrangement joins TRBV7-3 to TRBJ2-3; 8 bases are shared with TRBD1. Germline V gives CDR1 SGHTA, CDR2 FQGTGA. The CDR3 runs to 15 residues. After removal of 5 bases from V and 0 bases from J, the junction contained 4 bases not matched to a gene. CDR3 DNA (partial): TGTGCCAGCAGCAAAAGACAGGGGAGCACAGATACG. Translated: CASSKRQGSTDT. The complete CDR3 sequence is CASSKRQGSTDTQYF.

Comments on this clone: The CDR3 end falls 3 residues outside the read, so it is completed with the germline J gene. The rearrangement links TRBV20-1 to TRBJ1-2, with a possible D match to TRBD1 (5 bases). CDR1 DFQATT and CDR2 SNEGSKA come from the germline V gene (reference sequence). The CDR3 loop spans 15 amino acids. The ends were cut back, 0 bases at V and 6 bases at J, with 17 bases in the middle. The part of the CDR3 DNA that was read is TGCAGTGCTAGAGATCTCGAATCAGGGATTCATGGC. Protein product: CSARDLESGIHG. From start to end, the CDR3 is CSARDLESGIHGYTF.

About this clone: The CDR3 extends 3 residues past the end of the read, so its final part is completed from the germline J gene. The chain is built from TRBV7-6 and TRBJ1-1, with TRBD1 as a possible D gene (5 bases). The germline V and J ends were trimmed by 0 bases and 6 bases, with 11 bases remaining between them. CDR3 size: 14 residues. CDR1 is SGHVS, CDR2 FNYEAQ, per germline. The CDR3 sequence is CASSLALKGAEAFF. The DNA read from the CDR3 is TGTGCCAGCAGCTTAGCGCTTAAAGGGGCTGAA.

With regard to this clone: The CDR3 extends 3 residues past the end of the read, so its final part is completed from the germline J gene. The V gene is TRBV12-3 or TRBV12-4, the J gene TRBJ2-1; D gene uncertain. Trimming took 2 bases from V and 8 from J, leaving 10 bases between them. This CDR3 has 13 residues. CDR3 DNA, as far as it was read: TGTGCCAGCAGTTTAACGCGCTCCGATGAG. Translation gives CASSLTRSDE. The whole CDR3 protein reads CASSLTRSDEQFF.

For this clone: The CDR3 end is not reached by the read, which stops 3 residues before it; the germline J gene fills it in. The gene calls are TRBV6-2 or TRBV6-3 and TRBJ2-4; maybe TRBD1 (5 bases). The CDR3 spans 12 residues. Looked up from germline, CDR1 is MNHEY and CDR2 is SVGEGT. The DNA read from the CDR3 is TGTGCCAGCAGAGTTGGGGCTGTTGGT. Its protein is CASRVGAVG. The complete CDR3 sequence is CASRVGAVGQYF.

As regards this clone: The read terminates 3 residues before the CDR3 end, so the remaining end is supplied by the germline J gene. The chain recombines TRBV12-3 or TRBV12-4 with TRBJ1-4, with 7 bases identical to TRBD1. V lost 5 bases, J lost 4 bases, and 7 bases stayed unmatched. This CDR3 is 15 amino acids long. The CDR3 bases that were read are TGTGCCAGCAGTCCCGGCAGGGGGAGTAATGAAAAA. Translating it yields CASSPGRGSNEK. The entire CDR3 protein reads CASSPGRGSNEKLFF.